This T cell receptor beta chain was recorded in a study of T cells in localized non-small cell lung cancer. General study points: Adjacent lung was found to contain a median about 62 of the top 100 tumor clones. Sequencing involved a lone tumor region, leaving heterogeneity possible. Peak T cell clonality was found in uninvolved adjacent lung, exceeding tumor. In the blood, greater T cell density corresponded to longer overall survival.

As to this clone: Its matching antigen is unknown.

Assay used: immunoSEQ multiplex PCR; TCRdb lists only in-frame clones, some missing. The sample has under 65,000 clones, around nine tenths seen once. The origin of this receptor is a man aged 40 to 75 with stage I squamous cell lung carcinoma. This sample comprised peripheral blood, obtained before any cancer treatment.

In DNA, the CDR3 is TGTGCTAGTGGTTTGACTAGAGAGGGAGAGACCCAGTACTTC. Translation: CASGLTREGETQYF. V and J are TRBV12-5 and TRBJ2-5; D is perhaps TRBD2 (5 bases). The germline V gene encodes CDR1 LGHNT and CDR2 FRNRAP. The V end was cut by 2 bases, the J end by 4 bases, with 11 bases between. The CDR3 covers 14 residues.